The following is a TCR beta chain sequence with its context. V was pared by 2 bases and J by 8 bases, with 12 bases between. The CDR3 has 13 residues. Per germline, CDR1 MNHEY and CDR2 SMNVEV (reference sequence). Original processing methods: Estimation of nucleated cell counts relied on the amplification of reference gene primers. Sequencing was performed with immunoSEQ multiplex PCR; in TCRdb, only in-frame clones are kept and a portion is missing. V and J calls and clone size follow that table, whereas D and trimming were derived from the DNA. The table records more than 50,000 clones, roughly 87% of them present only once. The data were obtained in a study of blood T cell repertoires in COVID-19. Study-wide background: Sites across the United States, Italy and Spain contributed samples from acute and convalescent COVID-19. PBMCs, B-cell-depleted T cells, or T cells provided the cDNA or gDNA that made up the material.

Sequenced: peripheral blood. The genes are TRBV27 and TRBJ1-2; D might be TRBD1 (6 bases). This TCR was recovered from a woman aged 55-69 years with acute or convalescent COVID-19. CDR3 sequence: CASSLLQGRGYTF. The CDR3 coding sequence is TGTGCCAGCAGTTTACTTCAGGGGCGCGGCTACACCTTC.